These T cell receptor beta chains were read from a single sample in a study of blood T cell repertoires in COVID-19. Libraries were prepared by immunoSEQ multiplex PCR; TCRdb keeps only in-frame clonotypes and omits some of them. This table has more than 150,000 clones, under 90% appearing once. The sample comprised peripheral blood. These receptors came from a human donor in a cohort sampled during active COVID-19. Each CDR3 is given with its conserved first and last residue. The D gene is left open where the match is weak. Size tells how often a clone was seen (once, few, many) or the class of an expanded clone, and some rows leave it out.

CASSLAGSSEQYF	TGTGCCAGCAGCTTAGCGGGGAGTTCCGAGCAGTACTTC	-	TRBV7-8	TRBJ2-7	few
CASSPPTGFYGYTF	TGTGCCAGCTCACCACCTACGGGATTCTATGGCTACACCTTC	-	TRBV18	TRBJ1-2	few
CSVQPLGNSGGYNEQFF	TGCAGCGTCCAACCCCTGGGGAATAGCGGGGGGTACAATGAGCAGTTCTTC	TRBD2	TRBV29-1	TRBJ2-1	few
CASSPLGAIETATHHYNEQFF	TGCGCCAGCAGCCCCTTAGGGGCTATCGAGACCGCAACACACCACTACAATGAGCAGTTCTTC	-	TRBV4-1	TRBJ2-1	-
CASRRTSGSYEQYF	TGTGCCAGCCGGAGGACTAGCGGATCCTACGAGCAGTACTTC	TRBD2	TRBV2	TRBJ2-7	-
CASSLTENQPQHF	TGTGCCAGCAGCTTAACAGAAAATCAGCCCCAGCATTTT	-	TRBV7-7	TRBJ1-5	-
CASGTGVEQFF	TGTGCCAGCGGCACAGGGGTTGAGCAGTTCTTC	TRBD1	TRBV2	TRBJ2-1	-
CATSRSGTGGYEQYF	TGTGCCACCAGCAGGTCCGGGACAGGGGGCTACGAGCAGTACTTC	TRBD1	TRBV15	TRBJ2-7	-
CASSLLVTNEKLFF	TGTGCCAGCAGCTTACTAGTAACTAATGAAAAACTGTTTTTT	-	TRBV11-2	TRBJ1-4	once
CASSLSGTPHEQYF	TGCGCCAGCAGCTTGTCAGGGACTCCCCACGAGCAGTACTTC	-	TRBV5-1	TRBJ2-7	once
CSVEELPGSEGYTF	TGCAGCGTTGAAGAACTCCCGGGTTCGGAAGGCTACACCTTC	-	TRBV29-1	TRBJ1-2	few
CASSVRRDRVLYEQYF	TGTGCCAGCAGCGTTCGGCGAGACAGAGTCCTTTACGAGCAGTACTTC	-	TRBV9	TRBJ2-7	few
CASSQAQETQYF	TGTGCCAGCAGCCAGGCTCAAGAGACCCAGTACTTC	-	TRBV3-1/TRBV3-2	TRBJ2-5	once
CASSPGGLTDTQYF	TGTGCCAGCAGTCCAGGGGGCCTCACAGATACGCAGTATTTT	TRBD1	TRBV6-5	TRBJ2-3	-
CASSLDSLNTEAFF	TGTGCCAGCAGCTTGGACAGCCTGAACACTGAAGCTTTCTTT	-	TRBV5-6	TRBJ1-1	-
CAWSPPGTGRTEAFF	TGTGCCTGGAGTCCACCCGGGACAGGGAGGACTGAAGCTTTCTTT	TRBD1	TRBV30	TRBJ1-1	-
CASSLQTSPMGDTQYF	TGTGCCAGCAGCCTTCAGACTAGCCCGATGGGGGATACGCAGTATTTT	TRBD2	TRBV9	TRBJ2-3	-
CASSPGDTGELFF	TGTGCCAGCAGCCCAGGGGACACCGGGGAGCTGTTTTTT	-	TRBV11-2	TRBJ2-2	-
CASSLGPPNEKLFF	TGTGCCAGCAGCTTAGGGCCCCCTAATGAAAAACTGTTTTTT	-	TRBV7-8	TRBJ1-4	-
CASSSSTSDRWPYGYTF	TGTGCCAGCAGTTCCTCAACATCGGACAGGTGGCCCTATGGCTACACCTTC	TRBD1	TRBV27	TRBJ1-2	-
CASSHGQTSYNEQFF	TGTGCCAGCAGCCATGGACAGACGTCCTACAATGAGCAGTTCTTC	-	TRBV11-2	TRBJ2-1	once
CATSTGGKYGYTF	TGTGCCACCAGTACGGGGGGCAAATATGGCTACACCTTC	-	TRBV5-4	TRBJ1-2	-
CASSPSSEYGYTF	TGCGCCAGCAGCCCTTCCTCTGAGTATGGCTACACCTTC	-	TRBV5-1	TRBJ1-2	few
CASSLVAGAGNTIYF	TGCGCCAGCAGCTTGGTGGCAGGGGCTGGAAACACCATATATTTT	-	TRBV5-1	TRBJ1-3	once
CASRQGRNTGELFF	TGTGCCAGCCGACAGGGGCGAAACACCGGGGAGCTGTTTTTT	TRBD1	TRBV19	TRBJ2-2	-
CASSYPRGDSYEQYF	TGTGCCAGCAGTTATCCGCGGGGGGATTCCTACGAGCAGTACTTC	TRBD2	TRBV6-5	TRBJ2-7	-
CASNLLAGGIDTQYF	TGTGCCAGCAACCTACTAGCGGGGGGGATAGATACGCAGTATTTT	TRBD2	TRBV7-9	TRBJ2-3	-
CASSSYDIYEQYF	TGTGCCAGCAGCTCCTACGACATCTACGAGCAGTACTTC	-	TRBV5-6	TRBJ2-7	-
CASSFGQLNTEAFF	TGTGCCAGCAGCTTCGGACAGCTGAACACTGAAGCTTTCTTT	-	TRBV7-9	TRBJ1-1	-
CASSLGQGGYNEQFF	TGCGCCAGCAGCCTCGGACAGGGGGGTTACAATGAGCAGTTCTTC	TRBD1	TRBV5-1	TRBJ2-1	-
CASSQDSRSGNTIYF	TGCGCCAGCAGCCAAGATTCCCGCTCTGGAAACACCATATATTTT	-	TRBV4-1	TRBJ1-3	-
CASSEGGGNQPQHF	TGTGCCAGCAGTGAAGGGGGGGGCAATCAGCCCCAGCATTTT	-	TRBV25-1	TRBJ1-5	-
CATSRGLNVQGNEQFF	TGTGCCACCAGCAGAGGATTGAACGTGCAGGGAAATGAGCAGTTCTTC	-	TRBV15	TRBJ2-1	-
CASVGGQKLFF	TGTGCCAGCGTAGGGGGACAGAAACTGTTTTTT	TRBD1	TRBV6-6	TRBJ1-4	-
CASSSDRGKETQYF	TGTGCCAGCTCAAGTGACAGGGGTAAAGAGACCCAGTACTTC	TRBD1	TRBV18	TRBJ2-5	medium-sized
CASSFQGARSEKLFF	TGTGCCAGCAGTTTCCAGGGGGCCCGGTCTGAAAAACTGTTTTTT	TRBD1	TRBV27	TRBJ1-4	-
CAWGQSNTGELFF	TGTGCCTGGGGACAGTCGAACACCGGGGAGCTGTTTTTT	TRBD1	TRBV12-3/TRBV12-4	TRBJ2-2	-